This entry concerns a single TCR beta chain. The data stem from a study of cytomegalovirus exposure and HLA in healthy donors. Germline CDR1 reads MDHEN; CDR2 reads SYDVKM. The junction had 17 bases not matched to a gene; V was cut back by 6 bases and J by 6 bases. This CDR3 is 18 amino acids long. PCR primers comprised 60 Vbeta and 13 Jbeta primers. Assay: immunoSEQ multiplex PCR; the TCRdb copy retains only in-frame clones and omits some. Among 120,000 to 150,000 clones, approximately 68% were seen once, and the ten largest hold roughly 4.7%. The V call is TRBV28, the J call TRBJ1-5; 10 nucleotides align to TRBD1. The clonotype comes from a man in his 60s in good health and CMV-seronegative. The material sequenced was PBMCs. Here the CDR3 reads CASSHGTGVLPLVQPQHF. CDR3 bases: TGTGCCAGCAGCCACGGGACAGGGGTATTACCCTTGGTTCAGCCCCAGCATTTT.